Included here is one TCR beta chain sequence, with context. The protocol was immunoSEQ multiplex PCR, while the TCRdb copy is restricted to in-frame clones and leaves out a portion. The repertoire holds under 450,000 clones, 75% to 90% seen once, with approximately 1.5% in the top ten. The data originate from a study of blood T cell repertoires in COVID-19. The wider study: Collection of acute and convalescent COVID-19 samples took place in the United States, Italy and Spain. Sample material is recorded as cDNA or gDNA derived from T cells, B-cell-depleted T cells, or PBMCs.

The CDR3 consists of 14 residues. Deletions cut 5 bases from V and 2 bases from J, with 12 bases between. Germline-derived CDR1 and CDR2 are LGHNA and YSLEER. The sequenced sample was peripheral blood. J is TRBJ2-5 and V is TRBV4-3, with D tentatively TRBD1 (5 bases). The receptor was isolated from a woman in her thirties or forties with COVID-19, enrolled during active disease. CDR3 sequence reads: CASSVDQGQETQYF. Written as DNA, the CDR3 is TGCGCCAGCAGCGTCGATCAGGGACAAGAGACCCAGTACTTC.